The T cell receptor (beta chain) described here comes from a study of CD4 T cells in relation to SARS-CoV-2 and coronaviruses. V lost 4 bases, J lost 2 bases, and 8 bases lay in between. Germline V lookup: CDR1 MNHEY, CDR2 SVGAGI. The CDR3 extends over 13 amino acids. Cryopreserved PBMCs were CD4-enriched, then split into naive and memory cells. Study-level results: No crossreactivity against non-spike viral proteins was tested here. SARS-CoV-2-driven expansion was significantly weaker in crossreactive than monoreactive clones.

A note on this clone: The antigen is undetermined.

Sequencing used immunoSEQ multiplex PCR; TCRdb keeps in-frame clones, though not all of them. The table has 50,000 to 70,000 clones, 92% seen once; the top ten hold around 0.4%. The TCR was taken from an adult with COVID-19. The gene calls are TRBV6-5 and TRBJ1-2, with no clear D. Sequenced: naive CD4+ T cells from PBMCs. Regarding subset: naive CD4+ T cells isolated by negative enrichment. The CDR3 bases are TGTGCCAGCAGTTCTCGGGAAAACTATGGCTACACCTTC. It is translated as CASSSRENYGYTF.